This TCR beta chain was sequenced for a study of T cells in Graves' hyperthyroidism and ophthalmopathy. Study outcomes and limitations: With a median lead of roughly 6.8 months before onset, the model predicted ophthalmopathy. Among clonotypes expanded in thyroid above 0.001, most were also found in blood.

This clonotype was seen at least ten times. Its target is not known. The CDR3 sequence is 17 residues long. Germline-derived CDR1 and CDR2 are SGHTA and FQGNSA. V lost 5 bases to trimming and J lost 5 bases, with 23 bases between them. Amplified TCR beta CDR3 regions came from RNA transcripts. First-round RT-PCR with HTBI primers amplified the TCR CDR3 region. TCRdb re-derived calls from the multiplex PCR reads in MiXCR, one entry per CDR3 protein. This table has about 300,000 distinct CDR3 sequences, 13% appearing once. The receptor was derived from a woman in her 30s with Graves' hyperthyroidism that later progressed to Graves' ophthalmopathy. The material sequenced was blood. V is TRBV7-2 and J is TRBJ2-3, with D unclear. CDR3 coding DNA: TGTGCCAGCAGCATCACAGCCACCTTGGCCCAAGGAGATACGCAGTATTTT. It specifies CASSITATLAQGDTQYF.